The clone carrying this T cell receptor (beta chain) was picked up a small number of times. Its antigen is currently unknown. This may be a read error, as it is one base from a much larger clone. This sample is drawn from a study of T-cell memory formation after mild COVID-19. In the study overall: The two donors had largely donor-specific TCR clusters. Study observations and caveats: CD4/CD8 balance held among clones contracting day 15 to 85, and later expanders leaned CD4+. Those CD4+ clones that contracted were mainly in CM and EM (CD8+ ones in EMRA).

The length of the CDR3 is 15 residues. Germline V lookup: CDR1 SGHTA, CDR2 FQGTGA. V lost 5 bases and J lost 2; bases outside the gene matches: 3. MiXCR, run by TCRdb on the 5' RACE reads, gives a single entry per CDR3 protein. The sample contains roughly 350,000 distinct CDR3 sequences, approximately 14% of which appear only once. The TCR was taken from a man aged 18 to 29 who had mild COVID-19 (a few samples of this study predate the infection). Cell type and time point are not known. The chain has TRBV7-3 and TRBJ2-3; TRBD2 agrees at 11 bases. The sample consisted of PBMCs or a T cell subset sorted from them (not recorded which). The CDR3, as DNA: TGTGCCAGCAGCCTTAGCGGGGGGGCCACAGATACGCAGTATTTT. Translated, it gives CASSLSGGATDTQYF. Supplemented by reference TRBV7-3 and TRBJ2-3, the full variable domain reads GAGVSQTPSNKVTEKGKYVELRCDPISGHTALYWYRQSLGQGPEFLIYFQGTGAADDSGLPNDRFFAVRPEGSVSTLKIQRTERGDSAVYLCASSLSGGATDTQYFGPGTRLTVL.